This T cell receptor beta chain was observed in a study of blood T cells in healthy people across ages. On the study more broadly: Through template switching, about one barcoded beta molecule was captured per two T cells, as measured in model experiments.

CDR1 MNHNS and CDR2 SASEGT come from the germline V gene. The CDR3 sequence is 16 residues long. Trimming removed 0 bases from V and 3 bases from J, with 14 bases in between. The study's findings and limits: Comparison with aged donors showed that long-lived donors had more naive CD4+ cells and higher diversity.

This clonotype was observed many times. The antigen is not known. It was with a sample-barcoded 5' primer and a J-beta primer mix that a second PCR of roughly 7 to 12 cycles was run. Unique molecular identifiers of 12 random nucleotides labeled each cDNA. MiXCR was run by TCRdb on the 5' RACE reads, yielding one entry per CDR3 protein. In the table there are over 550,000 distinct CDR3 sequences, approximately 30% of which are singletons. Extraction of total RNA produced a minimum of 5.5 micrograms from each sample. Specimen: blood. The chain combines TRBV6-1 with TRBJ1-2; no clear D. This sequence was found in a woman of 80 years or more in good health. This CDR3 is CASSEALKDLDYGYTF. CDR3 sequence (DNA): TGTGCCAGCAGTGAAGCGCTCAAGGACTTGGACTATGGCTACACCTTC.